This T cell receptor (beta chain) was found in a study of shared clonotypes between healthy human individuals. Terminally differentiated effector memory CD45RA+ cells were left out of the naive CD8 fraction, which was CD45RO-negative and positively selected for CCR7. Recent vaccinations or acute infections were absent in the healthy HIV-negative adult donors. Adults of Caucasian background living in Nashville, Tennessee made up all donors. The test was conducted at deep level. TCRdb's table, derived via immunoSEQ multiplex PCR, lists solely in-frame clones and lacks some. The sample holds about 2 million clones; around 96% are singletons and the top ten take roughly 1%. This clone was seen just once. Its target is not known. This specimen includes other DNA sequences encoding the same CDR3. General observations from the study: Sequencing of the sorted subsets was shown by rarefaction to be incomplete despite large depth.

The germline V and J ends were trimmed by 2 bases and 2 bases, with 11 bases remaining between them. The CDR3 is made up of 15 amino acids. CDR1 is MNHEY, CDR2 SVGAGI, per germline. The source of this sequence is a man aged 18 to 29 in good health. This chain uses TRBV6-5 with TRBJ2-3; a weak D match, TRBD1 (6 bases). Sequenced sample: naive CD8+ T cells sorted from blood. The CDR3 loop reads CASSYVQGYTDTQYF. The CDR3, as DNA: TGTGCCAGCAGTTACGTCCAGGGGTACACAGATACGCAGTATTTT.